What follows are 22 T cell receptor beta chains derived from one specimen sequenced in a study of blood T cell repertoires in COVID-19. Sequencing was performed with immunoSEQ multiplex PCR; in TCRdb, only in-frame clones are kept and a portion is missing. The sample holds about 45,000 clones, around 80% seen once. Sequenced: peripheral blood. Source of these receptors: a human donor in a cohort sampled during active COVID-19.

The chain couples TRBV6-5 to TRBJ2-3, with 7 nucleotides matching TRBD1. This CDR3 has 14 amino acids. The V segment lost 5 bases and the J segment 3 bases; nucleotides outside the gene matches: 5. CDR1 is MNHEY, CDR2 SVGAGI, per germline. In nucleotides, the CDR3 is TGTGCCAGCAGTCTCCGACAGGGAACAGATACGCAGTATTTT. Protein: CASSLRQGTDTQYF.

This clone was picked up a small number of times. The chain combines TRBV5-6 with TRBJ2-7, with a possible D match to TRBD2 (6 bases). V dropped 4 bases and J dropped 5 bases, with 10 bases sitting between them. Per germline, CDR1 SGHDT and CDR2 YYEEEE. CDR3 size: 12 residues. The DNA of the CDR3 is TGTGCCAGCAGCCTTCCTAGCGACGAGCAGTACTTC. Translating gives CASSLPSDEQYF.

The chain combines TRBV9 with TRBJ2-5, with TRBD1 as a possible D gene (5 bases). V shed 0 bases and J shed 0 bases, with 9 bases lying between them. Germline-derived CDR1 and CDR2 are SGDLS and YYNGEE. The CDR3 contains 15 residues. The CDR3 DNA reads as TGTGCCAGCAGCGTAGGAAAGGGGAACCAAGAGACCCAGTACTTC. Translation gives CASSVGKGNQETQYF.

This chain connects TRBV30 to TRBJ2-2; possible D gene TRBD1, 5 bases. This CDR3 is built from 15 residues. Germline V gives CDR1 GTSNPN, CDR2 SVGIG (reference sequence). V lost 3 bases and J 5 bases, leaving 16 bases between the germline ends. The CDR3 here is CAWRFSPGRTGELFF. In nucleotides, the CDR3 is TGTGCCTGGAGGTTCTCCCCAGGGCGGACCGGGGAGCTGTTTTTT.

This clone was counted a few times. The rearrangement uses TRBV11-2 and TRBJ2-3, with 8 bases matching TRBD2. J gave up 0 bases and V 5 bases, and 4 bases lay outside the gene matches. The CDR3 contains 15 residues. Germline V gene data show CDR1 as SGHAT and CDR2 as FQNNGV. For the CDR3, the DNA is TGTGCCAGCAGCGGACTAGCAGTTAGCACAGATACGCAGTATTTT. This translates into CASSGLAVSTDTQYF.

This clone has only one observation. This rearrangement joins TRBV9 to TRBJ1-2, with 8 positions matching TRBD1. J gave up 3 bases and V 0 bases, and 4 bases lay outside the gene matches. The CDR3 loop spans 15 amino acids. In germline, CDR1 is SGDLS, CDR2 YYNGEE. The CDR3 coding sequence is TGTGCCAGCAGCGTAGAACAGGGGGTCGACTATGGCTACACCTTC. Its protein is CASSVEQGVDYGYTF.

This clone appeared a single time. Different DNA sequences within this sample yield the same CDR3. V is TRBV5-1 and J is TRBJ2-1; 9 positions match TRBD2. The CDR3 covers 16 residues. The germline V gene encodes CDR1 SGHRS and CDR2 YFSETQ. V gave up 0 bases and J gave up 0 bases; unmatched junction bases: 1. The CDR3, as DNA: TGCGCCAGCAGCTTGGGCGGGAGGGCCTCCTACAATGAGCAGTTCTTC. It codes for CASSLGGRASYNEQFF.

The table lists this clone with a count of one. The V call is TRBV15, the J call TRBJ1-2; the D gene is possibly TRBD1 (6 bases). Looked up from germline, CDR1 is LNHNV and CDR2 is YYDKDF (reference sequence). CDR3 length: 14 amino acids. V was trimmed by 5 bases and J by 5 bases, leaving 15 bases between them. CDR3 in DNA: TGTGCCACCAGCGGCAACAGGGTTGGGTATGGCTACACCTTC. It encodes CATSGNRVGYGYTF.

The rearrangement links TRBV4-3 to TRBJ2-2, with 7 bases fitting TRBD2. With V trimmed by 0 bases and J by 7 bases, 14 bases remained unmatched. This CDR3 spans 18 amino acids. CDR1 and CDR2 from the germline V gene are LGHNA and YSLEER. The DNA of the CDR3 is TGCGCCAGCAGCCAAGATTGGGCTAGCGGAGCCGAGGGCGGGGAGCTGTTTTTT. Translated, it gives CASSQDWASGAEGGELFF.

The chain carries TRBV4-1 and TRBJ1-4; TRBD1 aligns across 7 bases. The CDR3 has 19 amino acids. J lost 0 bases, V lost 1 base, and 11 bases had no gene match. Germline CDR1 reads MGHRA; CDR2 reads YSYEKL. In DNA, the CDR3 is TGCGCCAGCAGCCAAGGCGGGGTCCCGGGACAGACAACTAATGAAAAACTGTTTTTT. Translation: CASSQGGVPGQTTNEKLFF.

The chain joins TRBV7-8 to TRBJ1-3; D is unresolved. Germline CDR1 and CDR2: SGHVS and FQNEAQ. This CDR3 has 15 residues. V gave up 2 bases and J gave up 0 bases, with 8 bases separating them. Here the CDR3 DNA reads TGTGCCAGCAGCTTAAGGAGGTTCTCTGGAAACACCATATATTTT. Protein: CASSLRRFSGNTIYF.

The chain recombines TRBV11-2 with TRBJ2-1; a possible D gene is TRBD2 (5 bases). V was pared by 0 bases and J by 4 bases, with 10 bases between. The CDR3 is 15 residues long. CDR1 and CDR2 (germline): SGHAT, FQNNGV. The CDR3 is CASSLDLSGYNEQFF. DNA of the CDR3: TGTGCCAGCAGCTTAGATCTCTCGGGATACAATGAGCAGTTCTTC.

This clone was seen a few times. CDR3 in amino acids: CSVEDLGSRSGYTF. The CDR3 nucleotides read TGCAGCGTTGAAGATCTTGGTTCTCGGAGCGGCTACACCTTC. The gene calls are TRBV29-1 and TRBJ1-2; D unclear. V lost 0 bases, J lost 8 bases, and 16 bases lay in between. The CDR3 is made up of 14 amino acids. Germline V lookup: CDR1 SQVTM, CDR2 ANQGSEA.

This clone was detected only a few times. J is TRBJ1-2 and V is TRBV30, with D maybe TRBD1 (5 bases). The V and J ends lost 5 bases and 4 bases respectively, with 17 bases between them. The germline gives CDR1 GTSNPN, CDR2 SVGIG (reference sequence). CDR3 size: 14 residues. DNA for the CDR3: TGTGCCTGGGTGTTCGGAGGGGAATCCTATGGCTACACCTTC. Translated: CAWVFGGESYGYTF. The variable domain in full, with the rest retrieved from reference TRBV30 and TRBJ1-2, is SQTIHQWPATLVQPVGSPLSLECTVEGTSNPNLYWYRQAAGRGLQLLFYSVGIGQISSEVPQNLSASRPQDRQFILSSKKLLLSDSGFYLCAWVFGGESYGYTFGSGTRLTVV.

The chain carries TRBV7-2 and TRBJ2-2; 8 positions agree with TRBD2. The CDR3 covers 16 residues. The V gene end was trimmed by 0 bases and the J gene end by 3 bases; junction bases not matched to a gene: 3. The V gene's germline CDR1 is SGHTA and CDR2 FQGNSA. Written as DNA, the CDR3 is TGTGCCAGCAGCTTAGCAGCGGGAGCGGACACCGGGGAGCTGTTTTTT. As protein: CASSLAAGADTGELFF.

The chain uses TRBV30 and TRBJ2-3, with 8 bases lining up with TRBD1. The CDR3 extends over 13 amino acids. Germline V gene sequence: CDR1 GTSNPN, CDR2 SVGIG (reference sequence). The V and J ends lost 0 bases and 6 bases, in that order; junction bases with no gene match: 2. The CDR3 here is CAWSVRGPDTQYF. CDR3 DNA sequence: TGTGCCTGGAGTGTCAGGGGGCCGGATACGCAGTATTTT.

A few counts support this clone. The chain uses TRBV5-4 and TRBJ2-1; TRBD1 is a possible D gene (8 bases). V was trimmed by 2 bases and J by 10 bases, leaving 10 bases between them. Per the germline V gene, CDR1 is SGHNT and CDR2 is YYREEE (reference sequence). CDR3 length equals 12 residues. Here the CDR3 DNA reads TGTGCCAGCAGCTTACAGGGGGGGGAGCAGTTCTTC. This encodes CASSLQGGEQFF.

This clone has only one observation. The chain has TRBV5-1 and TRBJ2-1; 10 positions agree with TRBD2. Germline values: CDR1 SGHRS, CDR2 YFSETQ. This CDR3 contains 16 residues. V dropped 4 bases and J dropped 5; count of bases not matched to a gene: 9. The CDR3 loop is CASSLLGLALDNEQFF. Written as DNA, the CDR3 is TGCGCCAGCAGCCTGCTGGGACTAGCGCTCGACAATGAGCAGTTCTTC.

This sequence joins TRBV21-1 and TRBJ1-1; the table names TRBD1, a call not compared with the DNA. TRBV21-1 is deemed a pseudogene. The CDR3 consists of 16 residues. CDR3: CASSRRIRQENTEAFF. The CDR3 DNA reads TGTGCCAGCAGCAGAAGGATTCGACAGGAAAACACTGAAGCTTTCTTT.

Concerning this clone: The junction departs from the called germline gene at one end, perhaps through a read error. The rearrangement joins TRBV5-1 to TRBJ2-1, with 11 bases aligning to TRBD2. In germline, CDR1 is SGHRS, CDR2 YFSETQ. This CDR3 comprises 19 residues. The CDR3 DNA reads TGCGCCAGCAGCGGGGGGCGACTAGCGGGGCGGTCACTCTACAGTGAGCAGTTCTTC. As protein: CASSGGRLAGRSLYSEQFF. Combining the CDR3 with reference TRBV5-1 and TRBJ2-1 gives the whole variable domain KAGVTQTPRYLIKTRGQQVTLSCSPISGHRSVSWYQQTPGQGLQFLFEYFSETQRNKGNFPGRFSGRQFSNSRSEMNVSTLELGDSALYLCASSGGRLAGRSLYSEQFFGPGTRLTVL.

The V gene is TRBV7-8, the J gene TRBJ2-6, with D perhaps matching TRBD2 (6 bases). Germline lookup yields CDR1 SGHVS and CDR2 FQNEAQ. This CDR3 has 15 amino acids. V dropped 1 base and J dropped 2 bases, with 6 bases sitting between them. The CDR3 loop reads CASSLGGAGANVLTF. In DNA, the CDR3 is TGTGCCAGCAGCTTAGGGGGGGCTGGGGCCAACGTCCTGACTTTC.

The CDR3 spells CASSPGQGSRYEQYF. In DNA, the CDR3 is TGTGCCAGCTCCCCGGGACAGGGATCTCGCTACGAGCAGTACTTC. This chain connects TRBV18 to TRBJ2-7; 9 bases agree with TRBD1. This CDR3 has 15 amino acids. Germline V lookup: CDR1 KGHSH, CDR2 LQKENI. V was clipped by 6 bases and J by 3 bases; unmatched bases: 9.